One sample yielded the 5 T cell receptor beta chains listed below, sequenced in a study of T cells after yellow fever vaccination. TCRdb reanalysed the 5' RACE reads using MiXCR and keeps one entry per CDR3 protein. The table shows some 560,000 distinct CDR3 sequences, with 15% to 20% occurring only once. Specimen: PBMCs, collected 15 days after the yellow fever booster vaccination. The receptor set was obtained from a man younger than 45 who received the YFV17D yellow fever vaccine.

This clonotype was picked up a small number of times. The CDR3 bases are TGTGCCAGCAGCCAGATGACAGGGCGCGAGCAGTACTTC. This encodes CASSQMTGREQYF. The V and J genes are TRBV27 and TRBJ2-7; 7 bases are a match to TRBD1. The CDR3 consists of 13 residues. The V gene end was trimmed by 6 bases and the J gene end by 6 bases; junction bases not matched to a gene: 8. Germline CDR1 and CDR2: MNHEY and SMNVEV (reference sequence).

This clonotype was observed a handful of times. V and J are TRBV7-2 and TRBJ2-3; D ambiguous. Deletions cut 1 base from V and 11 bases from J, with 7 bases between. This CDR3 has 11 amino acids. Germline CDR1 and CDR2: SGHTA and FQGNSA. CDR3 in amino acids: CASSLVFGQYF. CDR3 in DNA: TGTGCCAGCAGCTTAGTTTTCGGGCAGTATTTT.

This clonotype was counted only a few times. The V call is TRBV27, the J call TRBJ2-7, with TRBD2 as a possible D gene (6 bases). Germline assignment: CDR1 MNHEY and CDR2 SMNVEV (reference sequence). CDR3 length: 14 residues. V lost 2 bases, J lost 8 bases, and 16 bases lay in between. CDR3 protein: CASSLTGTPPKQYF. Written as DNA, the CDR3 is TGTGCCAGCAGTTTAACCGGGACTCCCCCAAAGCAGTACTTC.

The chain carries TRBV18 and TRBJ1-1; D call uncertain. The germline V and J ends were trimmed by 3 bases and 4 bases, with 9 bases remaining between them. From germline, CDR1 is KGHSH and CDR2 LQKENI. The CDR3 runs to 13 residues. The CDR3: CASSPPLGTEAFF. CDR3 nucleotide sequence: TGTGCCAGCTCACCCCCCTTGGGCACTGAAGCTTTCTTT.

V gene TRBV7-9 combines with J gene TRBJ2-1; 11 nucleotides agree with TRBD2. There are 15 residues in the CDR3. Trimming cost V 8 bases and J 1 base; bases outside gene matches: 4. Germline CDR1 is SEHNR and CDR2 is FQNEAQ (reference sequence). CDR3 amino acids: CASGRTSGSYNEQFF. The CDR3 nucleotides are TGTGCCAGCGGCCGGACTAGCGGGTCCTACAATGAGCAGTTCTTC.